There are a few counts of the clone carrying this T cell receptor beta chain. Its antigen is currently unknown. This sample is part of a study of beta chain features in type 1 diabetes. General study findings and limits: Moderate yet significant TCRB CDR3 shortening was seen in Type 1 diabetes patients in all four CD4+ subsets.

The whole isolated RNA underwent reverse transcription, so sequencing captured expressed TCRB transcripts. Generated by immunoSEQ multiplex PCR, the TCRdb table keeps only in-frame clones and is missing some. Of around 140,000 clones listed, around 10% are singletons. V was pared by 3 bases and J by 10 bases, with 7 bases of the junction left unmatched. Germline-derived CDR1 and CDR2 are SGHNT and YYREEE (reference sequence). The CDR3 runs 14 residues. Sequencing was carried out using central memory CD4+ T cells from blood. This chain links TRBV5-4 with TRBJ1-6; TRBD1 matches at 7 bases. This receptor was identified in a man aged 30 to 45 with type 1 diabetes. The CDR3 sequence is CASSYDRVDSPLHF. The CDR3 region has the DNA TGTGCCAGCAGCTATGACAGGGTGGACTCACCCCTCCACTTT.